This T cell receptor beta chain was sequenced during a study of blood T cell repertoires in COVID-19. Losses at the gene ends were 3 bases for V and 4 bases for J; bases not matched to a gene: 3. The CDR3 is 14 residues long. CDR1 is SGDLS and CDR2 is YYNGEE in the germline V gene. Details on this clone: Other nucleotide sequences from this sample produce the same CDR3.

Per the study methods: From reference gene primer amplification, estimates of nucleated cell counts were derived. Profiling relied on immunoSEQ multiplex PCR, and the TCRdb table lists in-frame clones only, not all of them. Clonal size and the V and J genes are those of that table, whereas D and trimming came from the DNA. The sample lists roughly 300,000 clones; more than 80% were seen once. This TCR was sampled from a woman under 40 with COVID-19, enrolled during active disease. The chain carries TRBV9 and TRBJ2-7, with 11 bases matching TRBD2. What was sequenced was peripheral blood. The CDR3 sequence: CASSAGLAAYEQYF. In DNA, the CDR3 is TGTGCCAGCAGCGCGGGACTAGCGGCTTACGAGCAGTACTTC.